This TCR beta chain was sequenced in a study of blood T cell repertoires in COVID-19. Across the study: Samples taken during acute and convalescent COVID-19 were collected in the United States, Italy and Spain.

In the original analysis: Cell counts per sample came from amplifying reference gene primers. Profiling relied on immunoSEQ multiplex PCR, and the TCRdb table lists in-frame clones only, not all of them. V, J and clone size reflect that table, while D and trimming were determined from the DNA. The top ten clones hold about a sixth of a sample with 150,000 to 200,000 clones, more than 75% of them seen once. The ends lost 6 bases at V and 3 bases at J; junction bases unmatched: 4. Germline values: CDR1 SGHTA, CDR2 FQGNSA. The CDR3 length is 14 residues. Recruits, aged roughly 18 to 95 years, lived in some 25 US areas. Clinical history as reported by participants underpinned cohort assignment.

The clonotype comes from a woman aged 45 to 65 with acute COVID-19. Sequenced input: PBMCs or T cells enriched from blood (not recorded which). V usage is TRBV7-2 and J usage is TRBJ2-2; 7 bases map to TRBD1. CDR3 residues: CASRPTGDTGELFF. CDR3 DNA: TGTGCCAGCAGGCCAACAGGGGACACCGGGGAGCTGTTTTTT. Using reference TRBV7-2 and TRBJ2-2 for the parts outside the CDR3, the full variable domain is GAGVSQSPSNKVTEKGKDVELRCDPISGHTALYWYRQSLGQGLEFLIYFQGNSAPDKSGLPSDRFSAERTGGSVSTLTIQRTQQEDSAVYLCASRPTGDTGELFFGEGSRLTVL.